Reported below is one T cell receptor beta chain. This CDR3 is 16 amino acids long. The V gene lost 5 bases and the J gene lost 0 bases, with 11 bases spanning the gap. Germline V gene sequence: CDR1 MGHDK, CDR2 SYGVNS. The record originates from a study of blood T cell repertoires in COVID-19. Looking at the study overall: The cDNA or gDNA used as material had been derived from T cells, B-cell-depleted T cells, or PBMCs.

Methods used by the authors: Amplification of reference gene primers was used by the study to estimate nucleated cell counts. TCRdb's copy holds only in-frame clones and misses some; the assay was immunoSEQ multiplex PCR. That table supplies the V and J calls and clone size; D and trimming were determined from the DNA. Of approximately 150,000 clones in the sample, about 92% were seen once. The rearrangement joins TRBV25-1 to TRBJ1-6; D is ambiguous. The sequenced sample was peripheral blood. The TCR was taken from a human donor in a cohort sampled during active COVID-19. The CDR3: CASSRGGSSYNSPLHF. CDR3 DNA: TGTGCCAGCAGTAGAGGAGGGAGCTCCTATAATTCACCCCTCCACTTT.